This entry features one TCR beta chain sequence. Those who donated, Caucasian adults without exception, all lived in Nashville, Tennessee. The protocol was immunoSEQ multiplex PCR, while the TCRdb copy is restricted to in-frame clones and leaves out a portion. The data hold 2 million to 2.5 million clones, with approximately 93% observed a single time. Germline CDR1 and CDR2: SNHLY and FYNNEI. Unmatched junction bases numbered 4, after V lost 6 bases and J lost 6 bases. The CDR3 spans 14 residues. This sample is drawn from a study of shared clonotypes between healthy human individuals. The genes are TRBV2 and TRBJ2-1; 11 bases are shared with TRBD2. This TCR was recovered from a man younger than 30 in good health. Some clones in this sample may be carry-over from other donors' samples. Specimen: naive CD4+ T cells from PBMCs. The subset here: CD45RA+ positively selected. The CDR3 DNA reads TGTGCCAGCAGGGACGGGACTAGCGGCAATGAGCAGTTCTTC. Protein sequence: CASRDGTSGNEQFF.